The 19 T cell receptor beta chains below were found in one sample sequenced in a study of cytomegalovirus exposure and HLA in healthy donors. The primer mix had 60 Vbeta and 13 Jbeta primers. Clones were sequenced by immunoSEQ multiplex PCR, and TCRdb holds only the in-frame ones, with some missing. The sample data list under 100,000 clones. The sample taken for sequencing was PBMCs. Receptors were obtained from a man aged 25-40 years in good health and CMV-seronegative.

This chain joins TRBV5-4 and TRBJ2-3; the match to TRBD2 covers 7 bases. This CDR3 region has 16 residues. V shed 6 bases and J 0 bases; nucleotides not matched to a gene: 10. CDR1 is SGHNT and CDR2 is YYREEE in the germline V gene (reference sequence). CDR3 sequence: CASNPGLQTSTDTQYF. CDR3 in DNA: TGTGCCAGCAACCCGGGACTACAAACTAGCACAGATACGCAGTATTTT. Filled out from reference TRBV5-4 and TRBJ2-3, the complete variable domain reads ETGVTQSPTHLIKTRGQQVTLRCSSQSGHNTVSWYQQALGQGPQFIFQYYREEENGRGNFPPRFSGLQFPNYSSELNVNALELDDSALYLCASNPGLQTSTDTQYFGPGTRLTVL.

This rearrangement joins TRBV19 to TRBJ1-1; 7 bases are shared with TRBD1. Germline CDR1 LNHDA, CDR2 SQIVND (reference sequence). Trimming cost V 6 bases and J 0 bases; bases outside gene matches: 7. The CDR3 sequence is 15 residues long. The CDR3 loop reads CASRFFRGMNTEAFF. The CDR3 bases are TGTGCCAGTAGGTTCTTCAGGGGGATGAACACTGAAGCTTTCTTT.

The chain has TRBV9 and TRBJ2-2; 7 bases align to TRBD1. Germline CDR1 reads SGDLS; CDR2 reads YYNGEE. CDR3 length: 14 amino acids. Trimming removed 3 bases from V and 5 bases from J; junction bases left unmatched: 4. The CDR3 sequence: CASSGHRGTGELFF. CDR3 DNA: TGTGCCAGCAGCGGTCACAGGGGTACCGGGGAGCTGTTTTTT. The full variable domain, with the rest looked up from reference TRBV9 and TRBJ2-2, is DSGVTQTPKHLITATGQRVTLRCSPRSGDLSVYWYQQSLDQGLQFLIQYYNGEERAKGNILERFSAQQFPDLHSELNLSSLELGDSALYFCASSGHRGTGELFFGEGSRLTVL.

Concerning this clone itself: The identical CDR3 is also encoded by other nucleotide sequences in the sample. The chain has TRBV18 and TRBJ2-5; TRBD1 might be the D (6 bases). CDR1 and CDR2 from the germline V gene are KGHSH and LQKENI. The CDR3 is 13 amino acids. Between the trimmed V and J ends, which lost 2 bases and 2 bases, there was a span of 6 bases. The CDR3 region has the DNA TGTGCCAGCTCACCAAGGGGGCAAGAGACCCAGTACTTC. It specifies CASSPRGQETQYF.

The chain links TRBV19 to TRBJ2-5, with 7 bases aligning to TRBD2. Germline V gene lookup returns CDR1 LNHDA and CDR2 SQIVND (reference sequence). This CDR3 region has 13 residues. V shed 5 bases, J shed 5 bases, and the junction held 5 bases outside the gene matches. The CDR3 DNA is TGTGCCAGTAGTCGCGGGAGCCAGGAGACCCAGTACTTC. Translating it yields CASSRGSQETQYF.

The genes are TRBV20-1 and TRBJ2-7; the D is unclear. Germline CDR1 DFQATT, CDR2 SNEGSKA (reference sequence). This CDR3 region has 11 residues. The germline V and J ends were trimmed by 4 bases and 2 bases, with 6 bases remaining between them. The CDR3 nucleotides read TGCAGTGCTAACACCGCCTACGAGCAGTACTTC. Translated, it gives CSANTAYEQYF.

CDR3 DNA sequence: TGTGCCAGCAGCTTTTTGGACAGGGACAATGAGCAGTTCTTC. Its translation is CASSFLDRDNEQFF. V and J are TRBV5-4 and TRBJ2-1, with TRBD1 matching over 8 bases. The V gene end was trimmed by 2 bases and the J gene end by 5 bases; junction bases not matched to a gene: 3. The germline CDR1 and CDR2 sequences are SGHNT and YYREEE (reference sequence). The CDR3 sequence is 14 residues long.

The genes are TRBV11-2 and TRBJ2-7; 10 positions agree with TRBD1. Germline loops: CDR1 SGHAT, CDR2 FQNNGV. The V segment lost 3 bases and the J segment 5 bases; nucleotides outside the gene matches: 7. The CDR3 length is 15 residues. The CDR3 DNA reads TGTGCCAGCAGCTTGCGGACAGGGGGTCGAAACGAGCAGTACTTC. Translation: CASSLRTGGRNEQYF.

The V gene is TRBV11-2, the J gene TRBJ1-2; 7 bases are shared with TRBD1. Per the germline V gene, CDR1 is SGHAT and CDR2 is FQNNGV. The CDR3 length is 17 residues. V lost 1 base to trimming and J lost 0 bases; unmatched junction nucleotides: 8. The CDR3 nucleotides are TGTGCCAGCAGCTTAGGACAGGGAAGTTTAGCTAACTATGGCTACACCTTC. The encoded protein is CASSLGQGSLANYGYTF. Filled out from reference TRBV11-2 and TRBJ1-2, the complete variable domain reads EAGVAQSPRYKIIEKRQSVAFWCNPISGHATLYWYQQILGQGPKLLIQFQNNGVVDDSQLPKDRFSAERLKGVDSTLKIQPAKLEDSAVYLCASSLGQGSLANYGYTFGSGTRLTVV.

The V gene is TRBV6-5, the J gene TRBJ2-7; tentatively, D is TRBD1 (5 bases). The ends were cut back, 2 bases at V and 4 bases at J, with 12 bases in the middle. This CDR3 is 14 amino acids long. CDR1 and CDR2 (germline): MNHEY, SVGAGI. CDR3 loop: CASSYGAGLYEQYF. CDR3 DNA: TGTGCCAGCAGTTACGGGGCAGGGTTATACGAGCAGTACTTC.

The gene calls are TRBV7-2 and TRBJ1-2, with D perhaps TRBD1 (6 bases). Germline assignment: CDR1 SGHTA and CDR2 FQGNSA. This CDR3 spans 15 amino acids. Trimming cost V 5 bases and J 7 bases, with 20 bases left between them. The CDR3 nucleotides are TGTGCCAGCAGCCAAAACCGGGACAATTTCCGTGGCTACACCTTC. Protein product: CASSQNRDNFRGYTF. The variable domain in full, with the rest retrieved from reference TRBV7-2 and TRBJ1-2, is GAGVSQSPSNKVTEKGKDVELRCDPISGHTALYWYRQSLGQGLEFLIYFQGNSAPDKSGLPSDRFSAERTGGSVSTLTIQRTQQEDSAVYLCASSQNRDNFRGYTFGSGTRLTVV.

This chain joins TRBV10-3 and TRBJ1-2; D possibly corresponds to TRBD1 (5 bases). V was pared by 1 base and J by 3 bases, with 12 bases between. The germline CDR1 and CDR2 sequences are ENHRY and SYGVKD. There are 15 residues in the CDR3. Written as DNA, the CDR3 is TGTGCCATCAGTGAGTATAACAGGTGGTACTATGGCTACACCTTC. This encodes CAISEYNRWYYGYTF.

This chain connects TRBV4-3 to TRBJ2-2; D possibly corresponds to TRBD2 (5 bases). Trimming took off 4 bases at V and 5 bases at J, with 5 bases between the two ends. This CDR3 region has 12 residues. Germline CDR1 reads LGHNA; CDR2 reads YSLEER. This chain's CDR3 is CASSRRTGELFF. CDR3 DNA sequence: TGCGCCAGCAGCCGGAGGACCGGGGAGCTGTTTTTT.

The chain recombines TRBV19 with TRBJ1-2; no firm D call. The ends were cut back, 2 bases at V and 2 bases at J, with 12 bases in the middle. The CDR3 is made up of 15 amino acids. Germline V CDR1 and CDR2: LNHDA, SQIVND (reference sequence). The CDR3 DNA follows: TGTGCCAGTAGTATACAAATCAAAATGAACTATGGCTACACCTTC. The encoded protein is CASSIQIKMNYGYTF.

The rearrangement uses TRBV6-1 and TRBJ2-5, with a tentative D call TRBD1 (8 bases). CDR3 length: 14 amino acids. Germline V lookup: CDR1 MNHNS, CDR2 SASEGT. V was cut by 6 bases and J by 4 bases, with 15 bases left in between. This CDR3 is CASRSNRGGETQYF. In nucleotides, the CDR3 is TGTGCCAGCAGATCCAACAGGGGGGGAGAGACCCAGTACTTC.

The chain employs TRBV7-9 and TRBJ2-3; the match to TRBD2 covers 15 bases. The germline V gene has CDR1 SEHNR and CDR2 FQNEAQ (reference sequence). J was trimmed by 1 base and V by 5 bases; bases with no gene match: 10. This CDR3 spans 19 amino acids. The CDR3 nucleotides are TGTGCCAGCAGCCCGGGACTAGCGGGAGGTCTATATGGCACAGATACGCAGTATTTT. This gives the protein CASSPGLAGGLYGTDTQYF.

This rearrangement joins TRBV15 to TRBJ2-5; D unresolved. The CDR3 spans 10 residues. The V end lost 9 bases, the J end lost 4 bases, and 6 bases lay between the germline ends. Germline CDR1 is LNHNV and CDR2 is YYDKDF (reference sequence). CDR3 sequence reads: CATAGETQYF. The CDR3 DNA is TGTGCCACGGCAGGAGAGACCCAGTACTTC.

This chain connects TRBV25-1 to TRBJ1-1, with 7 nucleotides matching TRBD1. In germline, CDR1 is MGHDK, CDR2 SYGVNS. The CDR3 covers 15 residues. J gave up 5 bases and V 2 bases, and 8 bases lay outside the gene matches. The CDR3 nucleotides are TGTGCCAGCAGTGAAGCCAGGGGGGACGGGACTGAAGCTTTCTTT. This sequence encodes CASSEARGDGTEAFF.

The V and J genes are TRBV5-1 and TRBJ1-2; D is unclear. Germline CDR1 SGHRS, CDR2 YFSETQ. The CDR3 is made up of 13 amino acids. Trimming stripped 0 bases from V and 2 bases from J, with 5 bases between. In DNA form, the CDR3 reads TGCGCCAGCAGCTTGGTACTAAACTATGGCTACACCTTC. The encoded protein is CASSLVLNYGYTF.